This T cell receptor (beta chain) was retrieved from a study of cytomegalovirus exposure and HLA in healthy donors. About the study: Earlier results showed roughly 120 million unique TCR beta sequences derived from around 170 million T cells. Findings of the study overall: Another analysis was done later, and it associated 15,000 to 20,000 TCR beta sequences with HLA alleles at 0.05 false discovery rate.

V dropped 2 bases and J dropped 4 bases, with 6 bases sitting between them. Germline CDR1 SGHDT, CDR2 YYEEEE. The CDR3 runs to 13 residues. Comments on this clone: Antigen unknown.

Primers for the PCR totalled 60 Vbeta and 13 Jbeta. Data came from immunoSEQ multiplex PCR; TCRdb stores just in-frame clones and leaves some out. Its table records more than 130,000 clones. Sequencing used PBMCs. The sequence was collected from a middle-aged man in good health and CMV-seronegative. The chain links TRBV5-6 to TRBJ2-2; D is undetermined. The CDR3 nucleotides are TGTGCCAGCAGCTTCCTAACCACCGGGGAGCTGTTTTTT. Its translation is CASSFLTTGELFF. The whole variable domain, filled in from reference TRBV5-6 and TRBJ2-2, reads DAGVTQSPTHLIKTRGQQVTLRCSPKSGHDTVSWYQQALGQGPQFIFQYYEEEERQRGNFPDRFSGHQFPNYSSELNVNALLLGDSALYLCASSFLTTGELFFGEGSRLTVL.